A single sample gave rise to the 11 T cell receptor beta chains below, sequenced in a study of blood T cell repertoires in COVID-19. The protocol was immunoSEQ multiplex PCR, while the TCRdb copy is restricted to in-frame clones and leaves out a portion. Of about 12,000 clones in the sample, 82% were seen once. The specimen sequenced was peripheral blood. These receptors were collected from an older woman with acute or convalescent COVID-19.

The V gene is TRBV28, the J gene TRBJ1-2, with 7 positions matching TRBD1. V shed 4 bases, J shed 4 bases, and the junction held 3 bases outside the gene matches. The CDR3 spans 13 residues. The germline gives CDR1 MDHEN, CDR2 SYDVKM. Here the CDR3 reads CASSWGQRYGYTF. CDR3 bases: TGTGCCAGCAGTTGGGGACAGCGCTATGGCTACACCTTC.

V usage is TRBV6-5 and J usage is TRBJ1-2; D is perhaps TRBD1 (6 bases). The ends were cut back, 4 bases at V and 2 bases at J, with 14 bases in the middle. There are 15 residues in the CDR3. Germline V gene data show CDR1 as MNHEY and CDR2 as SVGAGI. In DNA, the CDR3 is TGTGCCAGCAGTTCCCCGACAGGAAACAACTATGGCTACACCTTC. The encoded protein is CASSSPTGNNYGYTF.

The chain links TRBV5-5 to TRBJ2-1, with no clear D. CDR3 length: 15 residues. Germline values: CDR1 SGHKS, CDR2 YYEKEE (reference sequence). V lost 4 bases to trimming and J lost 4 bases, with 15 bases between them. This chain's CDR3 is CASSPDGVFYNEQFF. The CDR3 region has the DNA TGTGCCAGCAGCCCTGACGGAGTTTTTTACAATGAGCAGTTCTTC.

The chain employs TRBV16 and TRBJ1-1, with TRBD1 matching 7 bases. The CDR3 runs 12 residues. CDR1 and CDR2 (germline): KGHSY, FQNENV. The J segment lost 13 bases and the V segment lost 3 bases, leaving 8 bases of the junction unmatched. Here the CDR3 reads CASSHGYRGIFF. CDR3 nucleotides: TGTGCCAGCAGCCATGGTTACAGGGGCATTTTCTTT.

V is TRBV20-1 and J is TRBJ2-7; D might be TRBD1 (6 bases). Germline V gives CDR1 DFQATT, CDR2 SNEGSKA (reference sequence). Trimming left V 6 bases short and J 4 bases short, with 10 bases between. This CDR3 comprises 11 residues. The CDR3 is CSARQAYEQYF. Here the CDR3 DNA reads TGCAGTGCCCGACAGGCTTACGAGCAGTACTTC.

This chain links TRBV4-2 with TRBJ1-4; D remains unclear. Germline values: CDR1 LGHNA, CDR2 YNFKEQ. V dropped 4 bases and J dropped 4 bases, with 10 bases sitting between them. The CDR3 runs 14 residues. The chain's CDR3 is CASSLDGFNEKLFF. CDR3 nucleotides: TGTGCCAGCAGCCTAGACGGGTTTAATGAAAAACTGTTTTTT.

The V call is TRBV12-5, the J call TRBJ1-6; TRBD1 might be the D (5 bases). Germline V lookup: CDR1 LGHNT, CDR2 FRNRAP. The CDR3 contains 14 residues. Trimming took off 5 bases at V and 10 bases at J, with 15 bases between the two ends. The CDR3 sequence is CASGAGPSRSPLHF. The CDR3 region has the DNA TGTGCTAGTGGTGCGGGACCGTCCCGGTCACCCCTCCACTTT.

The rearrangement uses TRBV4-1 and TRBJ2-7, with a tentative D call TRBD1 (6 bases). Germline V gene lookup returns CDR1 MGHRA and CDR2 YSYEKL. Trimming pared 0 bases from V and 9 bases from J, leaving 21 bases between. CDR3 length: 16 amino acids. CDR3: CASSQDVGHGKVGQYF. The CDR3 DNA follows: TGCGCCAGCAGCCAAGATGTGGGACACGGAAAGGTCGGGCAGTACTTC.

A few counts support this clone. The chain employs TRBV5-1 and TRBJ2-7; tentatively, D is TRBD2 (7 bases). The CDR3 runs to 13 residues. The germline CDR1 and CDR2 sequences are SGHRS and YFSETQ. V gave up 4 bases and J gave up 2 bases, with 10 bases separating them. CDR3 protein: CASSGGATYEQYF. CDR3 bases: TGCGCCAGCAGCGGGGGGGCCACCTACGAGCAGTACTTC. The complete variable domain, with remaining parts taken from reference TRBV5-1 and TRBJ2-7, reads KAGVTQTPRYLIKTRGQQVTLSCSPISGHRSVSWYQQTPGQGLQFLFEYFSETQRNKGNFPGRFSGRQFSNSRSEMNVSTLELGDSALYLCASSGGATYEQYFGPGTRLTVT.

This chain links TRBV3-1 (or the pseudogene TRBV3-2) with TRBJ2-7; D not certain. The CDR3 is 16 residues long. V lost 1 base, J lost 2 bases, and 15 bases lay in between. Germline V gene lookup returns CDR1 LGHDT and CDR2 YNNKEL (reference sequence). CDR3 bases: TGTGCCAGCAGCCAAGGCCCGGGTCCGTCTACCTACGAGCAGTACTTC. Its translation: CASSQGPGPSTYEQYF.

The rearrangement links TRBV6-6 to TRBJ1-3, with D maybe TRBD1 (6 bases). Germline CDR1 is MNHNY and CDR2 is SVGAGI (reference sequence). V was trimmed by 5 bases and J by 4 bases, leaving 9 bases between them. The CDR3 extends over 13 amino acids. The CDR3 loop is CASSRDTGNTIYF. Written as DNA, the CDR3 is TGTGCCAGCAGTCGGGACACAGGAAACACCATATATTTT.